The rows below give T cell receptor beta chains drawn from one sample of a study of blood T cell repertoires in COVID-19. The repertoire was sequenced with immunoSEQ multiplex PCR; TCRdb's copy has only in-frame clones and lacks some. This table holds fewer than 100,000 clones, around nine tenths found once. The sample taken for sequencing was peripheral blood. Receptors were obtained from a human donor in a cohort sampled during active COVID-19. CDR3s include the opening cysteine and the closing phenylalanine or tryptophan. A D gene is named only where the DNA matches it firmly. Expanded clones get a size class; other rows say once, few or many, or leave the size out.

>TRBJ1-2|TRBV6-5|-|-
CASSYSVQGLIDGYTF
TGTGCCAGCAGTTACTCGGTACAGGGTTTAATCGATGGCTACACCTTC
>TRBJ1-2|TRBV29-1|-|-
CSVATDFGYTF
TGCAGCGTTGCGACAGATTTTGGCTACACCTTC
>TRBJ2-3|TRBV24-1|-|-
CATSDRSSENTQYF
TGTGCCACCAGTGATCGGAGTTCGGAAAATACGCAGTATTTT
>TRBJ2-3|TRBV13|TRBD2|-
CASSTSTSGMTFSSTDTQYF
TGTGCCAGCAGCACCTCGACTAGCGGGATGACCTTTTCGAGCACAGATACGCAGTATTTT
>TRBJ1-3|TRBV11-2|-|-
CASSRGASGNTIYF
TGTGCCAGCTCCCGTGGGGCATCTGGAAACACCATATATTTT
>TRBJ2-7|TRBV4-1|TRBD1|-
CASSQDLTGGNYEQYF
TGCGCCAGCAGCCAAGATCTGACAGGGGGAAACTACGAGCAGTACTTC
>TRBJ1-4|TRBV21-1|-|-
CARTCGEKLFF
TGTGCCAGAACCTGCGGGGAAAAACTGTTTTTT
>TRBJ1-4|TRBV19|TRBD1|-
CASRTGTAYYNEKLFF
TGTGCCAGTCGTACCGGGACAGCCTACTATAATGAAAAACTGTTTTTT
>TRBJ1-1|TRBV3-1/TRBV3-2|-|once
CASSQGWGGNTEAFF
TGTGCCAGCAGCCAAGGTTGGGGAGGAAACACTGAAGCTTTCTTT
>TRBJ1-2|TRBV6-2/TRBV6-3|-|-
CASSYVQGGQNYGYTF
TGTGCCAGCAGTTACGTCCAGGGAGGGCAAAACTATGGCTACACCTTC
>TRBJ2-1|TRBV10-3|TRBD2|once
CAISDSGLAGNEQFF
TGTGCCATCAGTGACTCGGGACTAGCGGGCAATGAGCAGTTCTTC
>TRBJ2-5|TRBV6-5|TRBD2|few
CASSYLAGGGETQYF
TGTGCCAGCAGTTACTTGGCGGGAGGGGGAGAGACCCAGTACTTC
>TRBJ1-6|TRBV18|-|-
CASSPLDKGNSPLHF
TGTGCCAGCTCACCCCTGGACAAGGGGAATTCACCCCTCCACTTT
>TRBJ2-7|TRBV11-2|TRBD2|-
CASSLEASGPYEQYF
TGTGCCAGCAGCTTAGAGGCTAGCGGGCCCTACGAGCAGTACTTC
>TRBJ2-5|TRBV6-5|TRBD1|-
CASRPDRAETQYF
TGTGCCAGCAGACCCGACAGGGCAGAGACCCAGTACTTC
>TRBJ2-5|TRBV28|-|-
CASLTLHQETQYF
TGTGCCAGCCTGACACTCCACCAAGAGACCCAGTACTTC
>TRBJ1-1|TRBV6-5|TRBD1|-
CASTGTGGFLSEAFF
TGTGCCAGCACCGGGACAGGGGGCTTTTTATCTGAAGCTTTCTTT
>TRBJ1-4|TRBV15|TRBD1|-
CATSRDRTGGFTANEKLFF
TGTGCCACCAGCAGAGATCGGACAGGGGGCTTTACGGCTAATGAAAAACTGTTTTTT
>TRBJ2-5|TRBV7-9|TRBD2|-
CASSGTSGQETQYF
TGTGCCAGCAGTGGGACTAGCGGCCAAGAGACCCAGTACTTC
>TRBJ1-2|TRBV2|-|-
CASTLAQGGRGYTF
TGTGCCAGCACCTTAGCTCAGGGAGGTCGGGGCTACACCTTC
>TRBJ1-5|TRBV3-1/TRBV3-2|-|-
CASSPSESEPQHF
TGTGCCAGCAGCCCGTCGGAGAGTGAGCCCCAGCATTTT
>TRBJ2-1|TRBV5-4|-|-
CASSSDVRDTYNEQFF
TGTGCCAGCAGCTCGGATGTCCGGGACACGTACAATGAGCAGTTCTTC
>TRBJ2-7|TRBV5-6|TRBD2|-
CASSSGLGAYEQYF
TGTGCCAGCAGCTCCGGACTAGGGGCCTACGAGCAGTACTTC
>TRBJ2-3|TRBV5-1|-|-
CASSLEQSTDTQYF
TGCGCCAGCAGCTTGGAACAGAGCACAGATACGCAGTATTTT
>TRBJ2-1|TRBV11-2|TRBD2|once
CASSHGLGNNEQFF
TGTGCCAGCAGCCACGGACTAGGAAACAATGAGCAGTTCTTC
>TRBJ1-1|TRBV19|TRBD1|-
CASIGQAEGTEAFF
TGTGCCAGTATTGGACAGGCCGAAGGCACTGAAGCTTTCTTT
>TRBJ1-2|TRBV6-5|TRBD1|-
CASSQTGEYGYTF
TGTGCCAGCAGTCAGACAGGGGAGTATGGCTACACCTTC
>TRBJ1-1|TRBV2|-|once
CASSEMSAGRRAEAFF
TGTGCCAGCAGTGAAATGTCAGCGGGTCGACGGGCTGAAGCTTTCTTT
>TRBJ1-1|TRBV10-3|-|-
CAISDGPRGEAFF
TGTGCCATCAGTGATGGCCCAAGAGGTGAAGCTTTCTTT
>TRBJ2-5|TRBV14|-|few
CASSQDGLEGRETQYF
TGTGCCAGCAGCCAAGATGGGCTTGAGGGTAGAGAGACCCAGTACTTC
>TRBJ2-2|TRBV4-3|TRBD2|-
CASSKRLAGDGTGELFF
TGCGCCAGCAGCAAACGACTAGCGGGAGATGGCACCGGGGAGCTGTTTTTT
>TRBJ1-1|TRBV4-3|TRBD1|-
CASSVTGVAEAFF
TGCGCCAGCAGCGTTACAGGGGTCGCTGAAGCTTTCTTT
>TRBJ1-6|TRBV15|-|-
CATSRDGQGLSPLHF
TGTGCCACCAGCAGAGACGGGCAGGGGCTTTCACCCCTCCACTTT
>TRBJ1-2|TRBV25-1|-|once
CASSESGGSGYTF
TGTGCCAGCAGTGAATCGGGGGGAAGTGGCTACACCTTC
>TRBJ1-3|TRBV3-1/TRBV3-2|-|-
CASSQGGGNTIYF
TGTGCCAGCAGCCAAGGGGGCGGAAACACCATATATTTT
>TRBJ2-7|TRBV19|-|-
CASSPVGGRRNEQYF
TGTGCCAGTAGCCCGGTGGGGGGGCGCCGGAACGAGCAGTACTTC
>TRBJ2-1|TRBV27|-|-
CASTGGGYNEQFF
TGTGCCAGCACTGGCGGAGGCTACAATGAGCAGTTCTTC
>TRBJ2-3|TRBV7-9|TRBD2|-
CASSLSSGSAGGPGDTQYF
TGTGCCAGCAGCTTAAGCTCCGGCTCAGCGGGAGGGCCGGGAGATACGCAGTATTTT
>TRBJ2-1|TRBV6-5|TRBD2|-
CASSDSSGPYNEQFF
TGTGCCAGCAGTGACTCTAGCGGACCCTACAATGAGCAGTTCTTC
>TRBJ2-7|TRBV19|-|-
CASSRGRARYEQYF
TGTGCCAGTAGTAGAGGCAGGGCTCGGTACGAGCAGTACTTC
>TRBJ2-1|TRBV29-1|TRBD2|-
CSVLGLSSSYNEQFF
TGCAGCGTCTTGGGACTATCGAGCTCCTACAATGAGCAGTTCTTC
>TRBJ1-2|TRBV27|-|-
CASSSGGHYGYTF
TGTGCCAGCAGTTCTGGCGGGCACTATGGCTACACCTTC